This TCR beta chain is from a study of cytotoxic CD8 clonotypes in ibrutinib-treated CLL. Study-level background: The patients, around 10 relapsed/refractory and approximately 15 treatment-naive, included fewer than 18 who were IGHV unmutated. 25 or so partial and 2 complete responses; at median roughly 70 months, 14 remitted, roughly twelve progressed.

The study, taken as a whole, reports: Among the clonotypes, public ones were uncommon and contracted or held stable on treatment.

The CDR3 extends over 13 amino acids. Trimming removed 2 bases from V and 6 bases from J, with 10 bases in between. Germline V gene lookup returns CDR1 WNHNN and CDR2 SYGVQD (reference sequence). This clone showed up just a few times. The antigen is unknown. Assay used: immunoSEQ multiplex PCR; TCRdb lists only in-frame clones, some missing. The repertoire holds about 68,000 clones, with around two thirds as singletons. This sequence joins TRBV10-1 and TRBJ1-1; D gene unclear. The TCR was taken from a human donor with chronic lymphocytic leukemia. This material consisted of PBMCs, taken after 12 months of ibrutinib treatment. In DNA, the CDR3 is TGCGCCAGCAGTGAGCCTGGCGGCGCTGAAGCTTTCTTT. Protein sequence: CASSEPGGAEAFF.